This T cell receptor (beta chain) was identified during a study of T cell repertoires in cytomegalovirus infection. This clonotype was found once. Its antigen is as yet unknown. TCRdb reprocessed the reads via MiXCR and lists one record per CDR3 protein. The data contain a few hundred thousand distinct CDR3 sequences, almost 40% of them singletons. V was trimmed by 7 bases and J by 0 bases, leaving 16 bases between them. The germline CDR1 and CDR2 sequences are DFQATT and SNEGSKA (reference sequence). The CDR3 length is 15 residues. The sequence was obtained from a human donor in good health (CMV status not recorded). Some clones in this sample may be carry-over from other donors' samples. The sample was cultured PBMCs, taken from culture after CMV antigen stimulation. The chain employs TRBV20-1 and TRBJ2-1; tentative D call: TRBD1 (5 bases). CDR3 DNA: TGCAGTGGGTCCCCAGGGCGTAGCTCCTACAATGAGCAGTTCTTC. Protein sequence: CSGSPGRSSYNEQFF.